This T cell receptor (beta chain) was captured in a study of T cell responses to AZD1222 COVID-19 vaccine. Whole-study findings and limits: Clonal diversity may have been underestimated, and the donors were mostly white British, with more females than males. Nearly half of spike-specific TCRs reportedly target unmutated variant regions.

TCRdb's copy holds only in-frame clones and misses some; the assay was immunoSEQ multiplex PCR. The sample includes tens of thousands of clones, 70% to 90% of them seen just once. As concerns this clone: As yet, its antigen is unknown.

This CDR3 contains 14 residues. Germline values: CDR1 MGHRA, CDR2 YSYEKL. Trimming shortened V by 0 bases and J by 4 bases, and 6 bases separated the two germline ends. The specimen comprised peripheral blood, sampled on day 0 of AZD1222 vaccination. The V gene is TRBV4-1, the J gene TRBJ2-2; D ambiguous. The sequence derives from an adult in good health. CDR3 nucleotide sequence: TGCGCCAGCAGCCAAGAGGATAGCACCGGGGAGCTGTTTTTT. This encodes CASSQEDSTGELFF.